A single sample is the source of the 22 T cell receptor beta chains below, sequenced in a study of blood T cell repertoires in COVID-19. The table came from immunoSEQ multiplex PCR; TCRdb's copy has only in-frame clones and leaves some out. This table has over 55,000 clones, about 83% appearing once. The sequenced sample was peripheral blood. Source of these receptors: a man in his fifties with active COVID-19.

J is TRBJ1-3 and V is TRBV30; 9 nucleotides line up with TRBD1. The V segment lost 3 bases and the J segment 4 bases; nucleotides outside the gene matches: 10. The CDR3 spans 16 residues. Germline loops: CDR1 GTSNPN, CDR2 SVGIG (reference sequence). CDR3 DNA: TGTGCCTGGAGGCCTATTACAGGGGGCTCCGGAAACACCATATATTTT. It encodes CAWRPITGGSGNTIYF.

V is TRBV4-3 and J is TRBJ2-1; TRBD2 matches 12 bases. Germline assignment: CDR1 LGHNA and CDR2 YSLEER. J gave up 4 bases and V 0 bases, and 16 bases lay outside the gene matches. This CDR3 is built from 21 residues. CDR3 in amino acids: CASSQDVGLAGTPNRYNEQFF. Written as DNA, the CDR3 is TGCGCCAGCAGCCAAGATGTGGGACTAGCGGGCACCCCCAACAGATACAATGAGCAGTTCTTC.

This chain links TRBV7-3 with TRBJ2-5, with unresolved D. Trimming shortened V by 2 bases and J by 4 bases, and 8 bases separated the two germline ends. CDR1 and CDR2 (germline): SGHTA, FQGTGA. The length of the CDR3 is 13 residues. This chain's CDR3 is CASSLVFGETQYF. The CDR3 bases are TGTGCCAGCAGCTTAGTGTTCGGAGAGACCCAGTACTTC.

The chain couples TRBV25-1 to TRBJ2-5; D is unclear. Trimming removed 3 bases from V and 7 bases from J, with 9 bases in between. Per the germline V gene, CDR1 is MGHDK and CDR2 is SYGVNS. This CDR3 spans 12 amino acids. The CDR3 DNA sequence: TGTGCCAGCAGTGACTTTCTAGGGACCCAGTACTTC. This encodes CASSDFLGTQYF.

Here the CDR3 reads CASSLPRTGKETQYF. CDR3 nucleotide sequence: TGTGCCAGCAGCCTGCCCCGGACAGGGAAAGAGACCCAGTACTTC. This rearrangement joins TRBV7-9 to TRBJ2-5; TRBD1 matches 8 bases. The CDR3 is 15 residues long. V lost 5 bases to trimming and J lost 3 bases; unmatched junction nucleotides: 8. Germline assignment: CDR1 SEHNR and CDR2 FQNEAQ (reference sequence).

The V call is TRBV7-9, the J call TRBJ2-5; tentatively, D is TRBD2 (6 bases). Germline-derived CDR1 and CDR2 are SEHNR and FQNEAQ (reference sequence). The CDR3 sequence is 15 residues long. The V end lost 2 bases, the J end lost 4 bases, and 14 bases lay between the germline ends. DNA of the CDR3: TGTGCCAGCAGCTTATCGCGGGGTCGGAGAGAGACCCAGTACTTC. Amino acids: CASSLSRGRRETQYF.

This clone showed up just a few times. V and J are TRBV5-1 and TRBJ1-6, with 7 positions matching TRBD1. Trimming took 3 bases from V and 7 from J; bases not matched to a gene: 4. The germline V gene encodes CDR1 SGHRS and CDR2 YFSETQ. This CDR3 comprises 14 residues. The CDR3 DNA reads as TGCGCCAGCAGCTGGGGGACAGAGAATTCACCCCTCCACTTT. This translates into CASSWGTENSPLHF.

The V and J genes are TRBV4-1 and TRBJ2-2; possibly TRBD2 for D (6 bases). The CDR3 extends over 14 amino acids. Trimming shortened V by 6 bases and J by 6 bases, and 14 bases separated the two germline ends. Germline CDR1 is MGHRA and CDR2 is YSYEKL. The CDR3 protein is CASSNRGMAGELFF. The DNA of the CDR3 is TGCGCCAGCAGTAATCGGGGGATGGCCGGGGAGCTGTTTTTT.

This rearrangement joins TRBV5-1 to TRBJ1-2; 9 nucleotides line up with TRBD1. With V trimmed by 7 bases and J by 3 bases, 13 bases remained unmatched. Germline CDR1 reads SGHRS; CDR2 reads YFSETQ. The CDR3 contains 16 residues. CDR3: CASHRGQGIMDYGYTF. The DNA for the CDR3 is TGCGCCAGCCACCGTGGACAGGGGATTATGGACTATGGCTACACCTTC.

The J gene is TRBJ1-4, the V gene TRBV28; the match to TRBD1 covers 8 bases. V was clipped by 7 bases and J by 9 bases; unmatched bases: 7. Germline CDR1 MDHEN, CDR2 SYDVKM. This CDR3 contains 13 residues. The CDR3 region has the DNA TGTGCCAGCACCACCGGGACAGGAAAAAAACTGTTTTTT. It specifies CASTTGTGKKLFF.

This clone came up once. The chain carries TRBV27 and TRBJ1-4, with 9 bases lining up with TRBD1. The V segment lost 4 bases and the J segment 7 bases; nucleotides outside the gene matches: 10. Per the germline V gene, CDR1 is MNHEY and CDR2 is SMNVEV (reference sequence). The CDR3 is 16 residues long. The CDR3 loop is CASSSSGQGSREKLFF. The CDR3, as DNA: TGTGCCAGCAGTTCCTCCGGACAGGGGAGCCGTGAAAAACTGTTTTTT. The full variable domain, its missing parts supplied by reference TRBV27 and TRBJ1-4, is EAQVTQNPRYLITVTGKKLTVTCSQNMNHEYMSWYRQDPGLGLRQIYYSMNVEVTDKGDVPEGYKVSRKEKRNFPLILESPSPNQTSLYFCASSSSGQGSREKLFFGSGTQLSVL.

The chain carries TRBV2 and TRBJ2-7; D may be TRBD2 (6 bases). The V and J ends lost 11 bases and 1 base respectively, with 21 bases between them. The CDR3 length is 15 residues. Germline V gives CDR1 SNHLY, CDR2 FYNNEI. The CDR3 coding sequence is TGTGCCGGCCAAGGGGAGGCCGGGTCGTCCTACGAGCAGTACTTC. It is translated as CAGQGEAGSSYEQYF.

In this sample, this clone turned up once. This chain joins TRBV7-9 and TRBJ1-4; the match to TRBD1 covers 10 bases. This CDR3 comprises 17 residues. CDR1 and CDR2 (germline): SEHNR, FQNEAQ (reference sequence). Losses at the gene ends were 5 bases for V and 8 bases for J; bases not matched to a gene: 14. The chain's CDR3 is CASSPGQGSFTGEKLFF. Here the CDR3 DNA reads TGTGCCAGCAGCCCGGGACAGGGGAGCTTCACGGGGGAAAAACTGTTTTTT.

The V and J genes are TRBV10-3 and TRBJ1-2; D gene uncertain. V lost 3 bases and J 4 bases, leaving 9 bases between the germline ends. This CDR3 has 13 residues. Germline V gene sequence: CDR1 ENHRY, CDR2 SYGVKD. CDR3 nucleotide sequence: TGTGCCATCAGTGACCCCTACAGCTATGGCTACACCTTC. Translation gives CAISDPYSYGYTF.

This clone has a single count. The V gene is TRBV10-3, the J gene TRBJ1-1; D is undetermined. The length of the CDR3 is 13 residues. The ends were cut back, 6 bases at V and 1 base at J, with 9 bases in the middle. The germline gives CDR1 ENHRY, CDR2 SYGVKD. CDR3 DNA: TGTGCCATCAGGACAACACCGAACACTGAAGCTTTCTTT. Its protein product is CAIRTTPNTEAFF.

This sequence joins TRBV18 and TRBJ1-1, with a weak D call TRBD1 (6 bases). The CDR3 sequence is 14 residues long. Trimming removed 3 bases at V and 1 base at J, with 9 bases between. The V gene's germline CDR1 is KGHSH and CDR2 LQKENI. The CDR3, as DNA: TGTGCCAGCTCACCCAGAGGGGGGAACACTGAAGCTTTCTTT. Translating gives CASSPRGGNTEAFF.

The chain joins TRBV19 to TRBJ2-2; no definite D call. V gave up 7 bases and J gave up 3 bases, with 9 bases separating them. This CDR3 region has 13 residues. In germline, CDR1 is LNHDA, CDR2 SQIVND (reference sequence). The CDR3 coding sequence is TGTGCCAGTACGTTCCAGTACACCGGGGAGCTGTTTTTT. It specifies CASTFQYTGELFF.

Written as DNA, the CDR3 is TGTGCCAGCAGCCATAACTATGGCTACACCTTC. Its protein is CASSHNYGYTF. The chain uses TRBV5-5 and TRBJ1-2, with no clear D. V was cut by 4 bases and J by 1 base, with 2 bases left in between. This CDR3 is built from 11 residues. Germline loops: CDR1 SGHKS, CDR2 YYEKEE (reference sequence).

The chain couples TRBV29-1 to TRBJ1-1; 8 nucleotides align to TRBD1. V gave up 5 bases and J gave up 1 base; unmatched junction bases: 3. This CDR3 region has 13 residues. Germline loops: CDR1 SQVTM, CDR2 ANQGSEA. The CDR3, as DNA: TGCAGCGTTTCGGACAGGGCGAACACTGAAGCTTTCTTT. Amino acid sequence: CSVSDRANTEAFF.

This rearrangement joins TRBV4-3 to TRBJ2-2, with D hard to call. The CDR3 is 15 amino acids. With 3 bases removed from V and 7 bases from J, the gap between germline ends came to 15 bases. CDR1 is LGHNA, CDR2 YSLEER, per germline. CDR3 loop: CASSHHPSVGGELFF. CDR3 bases: TGCGCCAGCAGCCATCATCCCTCTGTCGGCGGGGAGCTGTTTTTT.

The chain carries TRBV4-2 and TRBJ2-7; 9 nucleotides line up with TRBD2. The V and J ends lost 1 base and 2 bases, in that order; junction bases with no gene match: 3. CDR1 and CDR2 from the germline V gene are LGHNA and YNFKEQ. This CDR3 is built from 15 residues. The CDR3 DNA sequence: TGTGCCAGCAGCCAAGGGCTAGCGGGGACCTACGAGCAGTACTTC. It encodes CASSQGLAGTYEQYF.

This chain links TRBV19 with TRBJ2-6; a possible D gene is TRBD1 (6 bases). Germline V gene sequence: CDR1 LNHDA, CDR2 SQIVND (reference sequence). The CDR3 consists of 17 residues. The V gene lost 1 base and the J gene lost 1 base, with 11 bases spanning the gap. For the CDR3, the DNA is TGTGCCAGTAGTATAGGGTCAGGGGAATCTGGGGCCAACGTCCTGACTTTC. It is translated as CASSIGSGESGANVLTF.